The source of this T cell receptor (beta chain) is a study of cytomegalovirus exposure and HLA in healthy donors. Across the study: The roughly 130 validation repertoires used the same platform as the approximately 700 first-cohort repertoires (as reported by a later analysis).

Germline V lookup: CDR1 MGHRA, CDR2 YSYEKL. The length of the CDR3 is 13 residues. V lost 4 bases and J lost 1, with 4 bases in between. Study-wide points: A subsequent analysis found that TCR clusters from the first cohort also tended to co-occur in the 130 or so validation repertoires, with about 93% of cluster scores above 0. In vitro experiments confirmed that three CMV-associated chains were specific for CMV antigens. Researchers catalogued approximately 170 TCR beta chains as cytomegalovirus-associated.

The sample holds one count of this clone. Its antigen is not known. Clones were sequenced by immunoSEQ multiplex PCR, and TCRdb holds only the in-frame ones, with some missing. The data hold some 340,000 clones, with around 90% observed a single time. The sample consisted of PBMCs. The TCR was taken from a woman aged 25 to 45 in good health and CMV-seropositive. The rearrangement links TRBV4-1 to TRBJ2-2; D is unclear. CDR3 DNA: TGCGCCAGCAGCCTGGAGAACACCGGGGAGCTGTTTTTT. It codes for CASSLENTGELFF.